This TCR beta chain was sequenced for a study of blood T cell repertoires in COVID-19. The overall study: T cells, B-cell-depleted T cells, or PBMCs provided the cDNA or gDNA that served as material.

This clone is a singleton in its sample. In the authors' methods: From reference gene primer amplification, estimates of nucleated cell counts were derived. Generated by immunoSEQ multiplex PCR, the TCRdb table keeps only in-frame clones and is missing some. Clonal size and the V and J genes are those of that table, whereas D and trimming came from the DNA. The sample holds roughly 150,000 clones; roughly 88% are singletons and the top ten take nearly 10%. CDR1 MNHEY and CDR2 SVGAGI come from the germline V gene. Unmatched junction bases numbered 7, after V lost 6 bases and J lost 6 bases. The CDR3 sequence is 15 residues long.

What was sequenced was peripheral blood. The source is a woman in her forties or fifties with acute or convalescent COVID-19. This sequence joins TRBV6-5 and TRBJ2-3; 12 bases align to TRBD2. DNA for the CDR3: TGTGCCAGCAGGCGGACTAGCGGGGTAACGGATACGCAGTATTTT. Amino acid sequence: CASRRTSGVTDTQYF.